This T cell receptor beta chain was sequenced during a study of T cell responses to AZD1222 COVID-19 vaccine. The CDR3 extends over 16 amino acids. Germline CDR1 is SGHRS and CDR2 is YFSETQ. The trim removed 4 bases at V and 2 bases at J, leaving 9 bases unmatched. The protocol was immunoSEQ multiplex PCR, while the TCRdb copy is restricted to in-frame clones and leaves out a portion. Found here are 100,000 to 150,000 clones, 86% of them singletons; the top ten hold roughly an eighth. This clone was seen just once. V and J are TRBV5-1 and TRBJ2-1; 7 bases match TRBD1. Sequenced here: peripheral blood, sampled on day 0 of AZD1222 vaccination. This TCR came from an adult in good health. The CDR3 region has the DNA TGCGCCAGCAGCGTGGGCCTGACAGGGACCTACAATGAGCAGTTCTTC. As protein: CASSVGLTGTYNEQFF.